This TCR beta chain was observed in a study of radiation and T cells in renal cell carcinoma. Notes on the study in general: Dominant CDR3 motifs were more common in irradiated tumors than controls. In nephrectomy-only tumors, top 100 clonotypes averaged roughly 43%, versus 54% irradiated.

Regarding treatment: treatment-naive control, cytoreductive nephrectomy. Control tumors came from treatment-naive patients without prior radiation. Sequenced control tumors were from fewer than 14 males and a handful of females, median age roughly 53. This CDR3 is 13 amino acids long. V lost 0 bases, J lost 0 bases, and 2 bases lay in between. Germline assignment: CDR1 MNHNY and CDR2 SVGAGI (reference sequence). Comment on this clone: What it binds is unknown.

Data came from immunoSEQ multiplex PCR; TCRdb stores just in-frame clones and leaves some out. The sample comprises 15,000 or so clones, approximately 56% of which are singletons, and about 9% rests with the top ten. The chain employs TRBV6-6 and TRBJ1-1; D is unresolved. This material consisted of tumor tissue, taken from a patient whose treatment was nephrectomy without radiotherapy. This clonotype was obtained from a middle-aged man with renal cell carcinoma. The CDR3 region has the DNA TGTGCCAGCAGTTACTCGATGAACACTGAAGCTTTCTTT. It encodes CASSYSMNTEAFF.